The rows below give T cell receptor beta chains drawn from one sample of a study of T cells in Graves' hyperthyroidism and ophthalmopathy. One entry per CDR3 protein, called by TCRdb with MiXCR from the multiplex PCR reads. The data hold 150,000 or so distinct CDR3 sequences, with approximately 24% observed a single time. Sequencing was done on a sample of blood. The source of these receptors is a woman in her fifties or sixties with Graves' hyperthyroidism that later progressed to Graves' ophthalmopathy. Each CDR3 is given with its conserved first and last residue. D genes are given only for firm matches. The size of a clone is reported for some rows only, either as once, few or many, or as a class for expanded clones.

j_gene: TRBJ1-1
d_gene: -
v_gene: TRBV3-1
abundance: -
CDR3aa: CASSVGDNTEAFF

j_gene: TRBJ2-5
d_gene: TRBD2
v_gene: TRBV29-1
abundance: -
CDR3aa: CSVVMGGETQYF

j_gene: TRBJ2-5
d_gene: TRBD2
v_gene: TRBV20-1
abundance: many
CDR3aa: CSALSLLAGSQETQYF

j_gene: TRBJ1-5
d_gene: -
v_gene: TRBV20-1
abundance: many
CDR3aa: CSARAGARNQPQHF

j_gene: TRBJ2-7
d_gene: -
v_gene: TRBV27
abundance: once
CDR3aa: CASSFAGLHYEQYF

j_gene: TRBJ2-6
d_gene: TRBD2
v_gene: TRBV6-1
abundance: few
CDR3aa: CASSALTSGRAFLSGANVLTF

j_gene: TRBJ2-3
d_gene: TRBD1
v_gene: TRBV12-3/TRBV12-4
abundance: many
CDR3aa: CASSTGTGIDTQYF

j_gene: TRBJ2-4
d_gene: TRBD2
v_gene: TRBV4-2
abundance: -
CDR3aa: CASSHGTSAIAKNIQYF

j_gene: TRBJ2-7
d_gene: -
v_gene: TRBV20-1
abundance: -
CDR3aa: CSARAGEFYEQYF

j_gene: TRBJ1-4
d_gene: -
v_gene: TRBV7-9
abundance: few
CDR3aa: CASARDSNEKLFF

j_gene: TRBJ2-2
d_gene: TRBD2
v_gene: TRBV2
abundance: many
CDR3aa: CASSKVAGAGELFF

j_gene: TRBJ1-4
d_gene: TRBD1
v_gene: TRBV30
abundance: many
CDR3aa: CAWRPNDRADEKLFF

j_gene: TRBJ2-7
d_gene: TRBD1
v_gene: TRBV12-3/TRBV12-4
abundance: -
CDR3aa: CASTRDRGYEQYF

j_gene: TRBJ1-2
d_gene: -
v_gene: TRBV5-1
abundance: many
CDR3aa: CASSSARGIYGYTF

j_gene: TRBJ2-3
d_gene: -
v_gene: TRBV2
abundance: few
CDR3aa: CASSVSSSFGDTQYF

j_gene: TRBJ1-2
d_gene: TRBD1
v_gene: TRBV19
abundance: -
CDR3aa: CASSQDRGRTAYGYTF

j_gene: TRBJ1-5
d_gene: TRBD1
v_gene: TRBV14
abundance: -
CDR3aa: CASSQDQQRTGDNSNQPQHF

j_gene: TRBJ2-1
d_gene: TRBD1
v_gene: TRBV28
abundance: many
CDR3aa: CASRPTTDRADEQFF

j_gene: TRBJ2-3
d_gene: TRBD2
v_gene: TRBV20-1
abundance: few
CDR3aa: CSAALAGVADTQYF

j_gene: TRBJ2-3
d_gene: -
v_gene: TRBV5-1
abundance: many
CDR3aa: CASSLGGSSTDTQYF

j_gene: TRBJ2-3
d_gene: -
v_gene: TRBV18
abundance: many
CDR3aa: CASSLSGNTQYF

j_gene: TRBJ2-7
d_gene: -
v_gene: TRBV5-1
abundance: many
CDR3aa: CASSISWAGAIAYEQYF

j_gene: TRBJ2-2
d_gene: -
v_gene: TRBV5-6
abundance: few
CDR3aa: CASSLVTGNTGELFF

j_gene: TRBJ2-3
d_gene: -
v_gene: TRBV7-9
abundance: many
CDR3aa: CASSLGSGTSTDTQYF

j_gene: TRBJ2-3
d_gene: -
v_gene: TRBV30
abundance: many
CDR3aa: CAWSFGGDTQYF

j_gene: TRBJ1-1
d_gene: -
v_gene: TRBV20-1
abundance: few
CDR3aa: CSGGQGITEAFF

j_gene: TRBJ2-7
d_gene: -
v_gene: TRBV4-1
abundance: -
CDR3aa: CASSQDKHSSYEQYF